Below are 26 T cell receptor beta chains sequenced from a single sample in a study of Ad26.COV2.S vaccination and SARS-CoV-2 variants. Specified treatment: roughly 19 received Ad26.COV2.S at low or high dose, single or two shots; about 5 received placebo; per-sample allocation not given. Day 63 after the first injection of vaccine or placebo was the sampling time. TCRdb's copy holds only in-frame clones and misses some; the assay was immunoSEQ multiplex PCR. There are roughly 450,000 clones in the sample; over 75% occur only once, and 12% lies in the top ten. The sample consisted of peripheral blood, taken in a trial of Ad26.COV2.S vaccine versus placebo. All receptors come from a person aged 18-60 years who received the Ad26.COV2.S COVID-19 vaccine or a placebo.

The J gene is TRBJ2-5, the V gene TRBV3-1 (or the pseudogene TRBV3-2), with TRBD1 identical over 11 bases. The CDR3 runs to 16 residues. Trimming cost V 6 bases and J 1 base; bases outside gene matches: 7. In germline, CDR1 is LGHDT, CDR2 YNNKEL (reference sequence). CDR3 amino acids: CASRSGTGGFQETQYF. CDR3 sequence (DNA): TGTGCCAGCAGATCCGGGACAGGGGGTTTCCAAGAGACCCAGTACTTC.

The rearrangement uses TRBV14 and TRBJ2-7; 8 bases are a match to TRBD1. Per the germline V gene, CDR1 is SGHDN and CDR2 is FVKESK. Trimming cost V 7 bases and J 2 bases; bases outside gene matches: 10. This CDR3 has 15 amino acids. CDR3 bases: TGTGCCAGCACCCCTCGGACAGGGAGTCCCTACGAGCAGTACTTC. Translating it yields CASTPRTGSPYEQYF.

This clone was detected once. This chain connects TRBV4-3 to TRBJ2-7; 8 bases fit TRBD2. CDR1 LGHNA and CDR2 YSLEER come from the germline V gene. The CDR3 extends over 15 amino acids. J was trimmed by 0 bases and V by 0 bases; bases with no gene match: 1. CDR3 residues: CASSQDAGGSYEQYF. The CDR3 DNA reads TGCGCCAGCAGCCAAGATGCGGGGGGCTCCTACGAGCAGTACTTC.

The chain couples TRBV9 to TRBJ2-5, with TRBD2 matching 10 bases. Trimming removed 0 bases from V and 5 bases from J; junction bases left unmatched: 4. The CDR3 has 15 residues. From germline, CDR1 is SGDLS and CDR2 YYNGEE. The CDR3 region is CASSVVSGRMETQYF. The DNA of the CDR3 is TGTGCCAGCAGCGTAGTTAGCGGGAGGATGGAGACCCAGTACTTC.

This clone was seen a single time. The genes are TRBV6-5 and TRBJ2-5, with 11 positions matching TRBD2. The ends lost 6 bases at V and 4 bases at J; junction bases unmatched: 7. Looked up from germline, CDR1 is MNHEY and CDR2 is SVGAGI. The CDR3 extends over 15 amino acids. CDR3: CASRVAGGRGETQYF. As DNA, the CDR3 is TGTGCCAGCAGAGTAGCGGGAGGGCGAGGAGAGACCCAGTACTTC.

This clone was seen once. The CDR3 bases are TGTGCCAGCAGCGCGTGGGGGGCAAGCGGCAATCAGCCCCAGCATTTT. The encoded protein is CASSAWGASGNQPQHF. The chain links TRBV28 to TRBJ1-5, with D tentatively TRBD1 (6 bases). The CDR3 contains 16 residues. V lost 6 bases and J 2 bases, leaving 17 bases between the germline ends. CDR1 is MDHEN and CDR2 is SYDVKM in the germline V gene.

The chain links TRBV19 to TRBJ2-1; 7 bases match TRBD1. Germline CDR1 is LNHDA and CDR2 is SQIVND (reference sequence). CDR3 length: 16 residues. With V trimmed by 7 bases and J by 2 bases, 11 bases remained unmatched. The chain's CDR3 is CASIQTGTDPYNEQFF. In DNA form, the CDR3 reads TGTGCCAGTATCCAGACCGGGACAGACCCCTACAATGAGCAGTTCTTC.

The chain combines TRBV4-3 with TRBJ2-2; D is unresolved. The V end was cut by 5 bases, the J end by 6 bases, with 10 bases between. The germline V gene encodes CDR1 LGHNA and CDR2 YSLEER. CDR3 length: 13 residues. Here the CDR3 reads CASSSHLAGELFF. Here the CDR3 DNA reads TGCGCCAGCAGCTCTCATCTGGCCGGGGAGCTGTTTTTT.

The chain uses TRBV18 and TRBJ2-2; 7 bases are shared with TRBD2. V lost 1 base and J lost 1; bases outside the gene matches: 3. Looked up from germline, CDR1 is KGHSH and CDR2 is LQKENI. The CDR3 loop spans 16 amino acids. The CDR3 coding sequence is TGTGCCAGCTCACCACGGCTAGCGGTGAACACCGGGGAGCTGTTTTTT. The encoded protein is CASSPRLAVNTGELFF.

The rearrangement uses TRBV7-2 and TRBJ2-1; weak D call: TRBD2 (5 bases). This CDR3 has 15 amino acids. Deletions cut 4 bases from V and 2 bases from J, with 12 bases between. Germline assignment: CDR1 SGHTA and CDR2 FQGNSA. DNA for the CDR3: TGTGCCAGCAGCTCCCCTAGCTCTACCTACAATGAGCAGTTCTTC. Its translation: CASSSPSSTYNEQFF.

J is TRBJ2-1 and V is TRBV7-2; 11 bases are shared with TRBD2. The germline CDR1 and CDR2 sequences are SGHTA and FQGNSA. Trimming removed 1 base from V and 2 bases from J; junction bases left unmatched: 10. There are 19 residues in the CDR3. The CDR3 DNA reads as TGTGCCAGCAGCTTAGGGGGCCCGACTAGCGGGAATCCCTACAATGAGCAGTTCTTC. This translates into CASSLGGPTSGNPYNEQFF.

This clone was detected only once. This chain connects TRBV19 to TRBJ1-1; D gene unclear. The CDR3 consists of 16 residues. V was trimmed by 3 bases and J by 0 bases, leaving 14 bases between them. Germline-derived CDR1 and CDR2 are LNHDA and SQIVND (reference sequence). CDR3 sequence (DNA): TGTGCCAGTAGTATGTTGGCTGGTAACATGAACACTGAAGCTTTCTTT. It encodes CASSMLAGNMNTEAFF.

The chain carries TRBV24-1 and TRBJ2-1; the D gene is possibly TRBD1 (6 bases). The germline CDR1 and CDR2 sequences are KGHDR and SFDVKD. The CDR3 length is 13 residues. V was pared by 4 bases and J by 12 bases, with 15 bases between. The CDR3 sequence is CATSDLYGRGQFF. As DNA, the CDR3 is TGTGCCACCAGTGACCTTTACGGCAGGGGGCAGTTCTTC.

The chain joins TRBV7-9 to TRBJ2-2; D call uncertain. The V end was cut by 6 bases, the J end by 0 bases, with 8 bases between. The CDR3 loop spans 14 amino acids. Germline CDR1 SEHNR, CDR2 FQNEAQ (reference sequence). This chain's CDR3 is CASRGLSNTGELFF. The CDR3 region has the DNA TGTGCCAGCAGGGGGTTATCGAACACCGGGGAGCTGTTTTTT.

The chain recombines TRBV28 with TRBJ2-7, with TRBD1 matching 9 bases. The CDR3 covers 15 residues. V gave up 3 bases and J gave up 3 bases; unmatched junction bases: 6. Per the germline V gene, CDR1 is MDHEN and CDR2 is SYDVKM. DNA for the CDR3: TGTGCCAGCAGTTTCTGGGACAGGGCGTACTACGAGCAGTACTTC. Encoded protein: CASSFWDRAYYEQYF.

V and J are TRBV10-3 and TRBJ1-2; perhaps TRBD1 as D (6 bases). Deletions cut 9 bases from V and 7 bases from J, with 12 bases between. This CDR3 has 11 residues. Per germline, CDR1 ENHRY and CDR2 SYGVKD. This CDR3 is CAIGGLGGYTF. CDR3 sequence (DNA): TGTGCCATAGGGGGGTTGGGTGGCTACACCTTC.

This clone was seen only once. The chain recombines TRBV4-1 with TRBJ2-1, with D maybe TRBD1 (5 bases). Trimming left V 1 base short and J 7 bases short, with 8 bases between. In germline, CDR1 is MGHRA, CDR2 YSYEKL. The CDR3 spans 13 residues. The CDR3 DNA reads as TGCGCCAGCAGCCAAGGAAGGGGTAATGAGCAGTTCTTC. Translating gives CASSQGRGNEQFF.

This chain uses TRBV7-3 with TRBJ2-3; TRBD2 aligns across 13 bases. With 4 bases clipped from V and 3 bases from J, the junction kept 7 bases outside the gene matches. From germline, CDR1 is SGHTA and CDR2 FQGTGA. This CDR3 comprises 17 residues. The CDR3 bases are TGTGCCAGCAGCTCTGGGCGGGGACTAGCGGGAACAGATACGCAGTATTTT. Protein sequence: CASSSGRGLAGTDTQYF.

The chain has TRBV5-6 and TRBJ1-3; the match to TRBD1 covers 7 bases. The CDR3 runs to 14 residues. Germline V gene sequence: CDR1 SGHDT, CDR2 YYEEEE. Trimming took 4 bases from V and 5 from J; bases not matched to a gene: 6. DNA for the CDR3: TGTGCCAGCAGCCCCCGACAGGGAAGAAACACCATATATTTT. It encodes CASSPRQGRNTIYF.

This rearrangement joins TRBV5-1 to TRBJ2-1; 13 bases agree with TRBD2. The CDR3 runs 17 residues. The V segment lost 4 bases and the J segment 5 bases; nucleotides outside the gene matches: 9. The V gene's germline CDR1 is SGHRS and CDR2 YFSETQ. CDR3 sequence: CASSGTSGNGGHNEQFF. In DNA, the CDR3 is TGCGCCAGCAGCGGGACTAGCGGGAATGGAGGTCACAATGAGCAGTTCTTC.

The gene calls are TRBV5-4 and TRBJ1-2; 9 bases match TRBD1. From germline, CDR1 is SGHNT and CDR2 YYREEE (reference sequence). V lost 4 bases to trimming and J lost 4 bases; unmatched junction nucleotides: 8. This CDR3 comprises 15 residues. CDR3 nucleotide sequence: TGTGCCAGCAGCCATATGGGACAGGGTATCTATGGCTACACCTTC. The encoded protein is CASSHMGQGIYGYTF. The variable domain in full, completed from reference TRBV5-4 and TRBJ1-2, reads ETGVTQSPTHLIKTRGQQVTLRCSSQSGHNTVSWYQQALGQGPQFIFQYYREEENGRGNFPPRFSGLQFPNYSSELNVNALELDDSALYLCASSHMGQGIYGYTFGSGTRLTVV.

The chain uses TRBV30 and TRBJ2-1; TRBD2 aligns across 11 bases. CDR3 length: 19 residues. The V segment lost 1 base and the J segment 6 bases; nucleotides outside the gene matches: 17. From germline, CDR1 is GTSNPN and CDR2 SVGIG (reference sequence). The CDR3 sequence is CAWSEMVLAGGQGVNEQFF. DNA of the CDR3: TGTGCCTGGAGTGAGATGGTTCTAGCGGGAGGCCAAGGAGTCAATGAGCAGTTCTTC.

The chain combines TRBV5-1 with TRBJ2-3, with TRBD2 identical over 9 bases. Germline assignment: CDR1 SGHRS and CDR2 YFSETQ. V lost 0 bases, J lost 5 bases, and 4 bases stayed unmatched. This CDR3 spans 15 amino acids. CDR3 DNA sequence: TGCGCCAGCAGCTTGGATAGCGGGAGAGGAGATACGCAGTATTTT. This sequence encodes CASSLDSGRGDTQYF.

V gene TRBV7-2 combines with J gene TRBJ1-5, with D perhaps TRBD1 (5 bases). The germline V gene has CDR1 SGHTA and CDR2 FQGNSA. CDR3 length: 15 residues. Trimming pared 1 base from V and 4 bases from J, leaving 11 bases between. The CDR3 DNA follows: TGTGCCAGCAGCTTAGGTTTGGGGGAGAATCAGCCCCAGCATTTT. This sequence encodes CASSLGLGENQPQHF.

V gene TRBV7-2 combines with J gene TRBJ2-1; TRBD1 matches 8 bases. The CDR3 runs to 15 residues. V gave up 4 bases and J gave up 2 bases; unmatched junction bases: 4. Germline lookup yields CDR1 SGHTA and CDR2 FQGNSA. CDR3 loop: CASSYQGATYNEQFF. Written as DNA, the CDR3 is TGTGCCAGCAGCTATCAGGGGGCCACCTACAATGAGCAGTTCTTC. Variable domain in full (rest from reference TRBV7-2 and TRBJ2-1): GAGVSQSPSNKVTEKGKDVELRCDPISGHTALYWYRQSLGQGLEFLIYFQGNSAPDKSGLPSDRFSAERTGGSVSTLTIQRTQQEDSAVYLCASSYQGATYNEQFFGPGTRLTVL.

The DNA for the CDR3 is TGTGCCTGGGGACCGGTTCACACAGATACGCAGTATTTT. It specifies CAWGPVHTDTQYF. The chain links TRBV30 to TRBJ2-3; D is unresolved. In germline, CDR1 is GTSNPN, CDR2 SVGIG (reference sequence). Trimming stripped 5 bases from V and 2 bases from J, with 11 bases between. The CDR3 covers 13 residues.